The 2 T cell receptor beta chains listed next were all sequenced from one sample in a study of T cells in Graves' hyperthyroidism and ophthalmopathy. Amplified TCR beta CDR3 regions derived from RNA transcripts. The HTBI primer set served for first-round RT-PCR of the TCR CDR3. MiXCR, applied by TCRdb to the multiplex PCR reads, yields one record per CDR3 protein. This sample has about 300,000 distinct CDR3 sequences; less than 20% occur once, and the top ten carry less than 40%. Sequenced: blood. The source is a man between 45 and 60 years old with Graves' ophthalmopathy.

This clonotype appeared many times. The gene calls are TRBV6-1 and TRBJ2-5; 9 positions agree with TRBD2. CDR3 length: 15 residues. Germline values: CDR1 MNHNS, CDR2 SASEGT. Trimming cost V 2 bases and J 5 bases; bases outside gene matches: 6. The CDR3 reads CASSELASGTETQYF. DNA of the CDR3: TGTGCCAGCAGTGAACTCGCTAGCGGGACTGAGACCCAGTACTTC.

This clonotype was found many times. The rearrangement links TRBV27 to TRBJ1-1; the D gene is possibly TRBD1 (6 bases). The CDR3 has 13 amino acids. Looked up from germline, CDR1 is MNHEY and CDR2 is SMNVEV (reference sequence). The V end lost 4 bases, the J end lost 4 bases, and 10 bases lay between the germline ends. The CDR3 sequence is CASSSIQGTEAFF. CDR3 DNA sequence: TGTGCCAGCAGTTCGATACAGGGCACTGAAGCTTTCTTT.